One sample yielded the 6 T cell receptor beta chains listed below, sequenced in a study of T-cell memory formation after mild COVID-19. TCRdb called the 5' RACE reads again in MiXCR, with one record for every CDR3 protein. The sample contains about 90,000 distinct CDR3 sequences, approximately 15% of which appear only once. Sequenced: PBMCs or a T cell subset sorted from them (not recorded which). Receptors originate from a man aged 18 to 30 who had mild COVID-19 (a few samples of this study predate the infection). Cell type and time point are not known.

The chain employs TRBV13 and TRBJ2-1, with D hard to call. CDR1 is PRHDT, CDR2 FYEKMQ, per germline (reference sequence). Trimming removed 7 bases from V and 9 bases from J, with 13 bases in between. The CDR3 spans 12 residues. The CDR3: CASTMGTGEQFF. The CDR3 coding sequence is TGTGCCAGCACCATGGGAACCGGTGAGCAGTTCTTC.

In its sample, this clonotype was seen a few times. The V and J genes are TRBV7-2 and TRBJ2-3; the match to TRBD2 covers 13 bases. The V gene's germline CDR1 is SGHTA and CDR2 FQGNSA. The CDR3 contains 16 residues. V lost 4 bases, J lost 2 bases, and 3 bases stayed unmatched. The CDR3 DNA sequence: TGTGCCAGCAGCTGGGGACTAGCGGGGTCCACAGATACGCAGTATTTT. Translation gives CASSWGLAGSTDTQYF. The whole variable domain, remainder taken from reference TRBV7-2 and TRBJ2-3, is GAGVSQSPSNKVTEKGKDVELRCDPISGHTALYWYRQSLGQGLEFLIYFQGNSAPDKSGLPSDRFSAERTGGSVSTLTIQRTQQEDSAVYLCASSWGLAGSTDTQYFGPGTRLTVL.

There are many counts of this clonotype. The chain recombines TRBV7-9 with TRBJ2-7; no definite D call. CDR3 length equals 14 residues. The V end was cut by 4 bases, the J end by 2 bases, with 12 bases between. The germline CDR1 and CDR2 sequences are SEHNR and FQNEAQ (reference sequence). The DNA for the CDR3 is TGTGCCAGCAGCTCAGGCGTAAAACCCTACGAGCAGTACGTC. Its translation: CASSSGVKPYEQYV.

This chain links TRBV18 with TRBJ2-7; D is unclear. This CDR3 contains 14 residues. The germline CDR1 and CDR2 sequences are KGHSH and LQKENI. Trimming removed 4 bases at V and 6 bases at J, with 16 bases between. CDR3 nucleotide sequence: TGTGCCAGCTCACTTTCCGGGCCCCCAAGCGAGCAGTACGTC. This gives the protein CASSLSGPPSEQYV.

This clonotype was counted ten times or more. The chain joins TRBV4-1 to TRBJ1-5; D unclear. Germline V CDR1 and CDR2: MGHRA, YSYEKL. V was clipped by 5 bases and J by 0 bases, with 11 bases between them. The CDR3 runs 15 residues. CDR3 residues: CASSERHVSNQPQHF. The CDR3, as DNA: TGCGCCAGCAGCGAGCGACACGTTAGCAATCAGCCCCAGCATTTT.

This clonotype was found a few times. The rearrangement uses TRBV28 and TRBJ1-3; D possibly corresponds to TRBD1 (5 bases). V dropped 5 bases and J dropped 6 bases, with 17 bases sitting between them. The CDR3 is 15 amino acids. CDR1 is MDHEN and CDR2 is SYDVKM in the germline V gene. The CDR3 sequence: CASSPGTDYKNTIYF. The CDR3 coding sequence is TGTGCCAGCAGTCCCGGGACCGACTACAAAAACACCATATATTTT. Complete variable domain (other parts from reference TRBV28 and TRBJ1-3): DVKVTQSSRYLVKRTGEKVFLECVQDMDHENMFWYRQDPGLGLRLIYFSYDVKMKEKGDIPEGYSVSREKKERFSLILESASTNQTSMYLCASSPGTDYKNTIYFGEGSWLTVV.